This T cell receptor (beta chain) was identified in a study of cytomegalovirus exposure and HLA in healthy donors. This clone was observed a handful of times. The PCR employed 60 Vbeta primers together with 13 Jbeta primers. Clones were sequenced by immunoSEQ multiplex PCR, and TCRdb holds only the in-frame ones, with some missing. The table includes 87,000 or so clones, 55% to 75% detected once. The CDR3 covers 14 residues. V was clipped by 0 bases and J by 4 bases, with 9 bases between them. The germline CDR1 and CDR2 sequences are MNHNS and SASEGT. The chain employs TRBV6-1 and TRBJ2-5; D possibly corresponds to TRBD1 (5 bases). Sequences were obtained from PBMCs. The sequence derives from a man between 60 and 75 years old in good health and CMV-seronegative. CDR3 sequence (DNA): TGTGCCAGCAGTGAAGCCTCTAGGGGAGAGACCCAGTACTTC. Translated, it gives CASSEASRGETQYF.